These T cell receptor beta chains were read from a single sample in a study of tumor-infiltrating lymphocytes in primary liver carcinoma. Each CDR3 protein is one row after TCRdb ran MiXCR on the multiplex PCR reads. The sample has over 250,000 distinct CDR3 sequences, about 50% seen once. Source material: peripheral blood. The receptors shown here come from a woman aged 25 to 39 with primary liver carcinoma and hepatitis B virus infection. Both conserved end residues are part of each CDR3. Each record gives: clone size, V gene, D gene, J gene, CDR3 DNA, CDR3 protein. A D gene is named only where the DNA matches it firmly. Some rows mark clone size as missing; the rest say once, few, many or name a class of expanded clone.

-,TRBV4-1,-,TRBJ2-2,TGCGCCAGCAGCCAAGGACTAGTGATGGCCGGGGAGCTGTTTTTT,CASSQGLVMAGELFF
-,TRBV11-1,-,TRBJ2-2,TGTACCAGCAGTTTTACAGGAGGGAACACCGGGGAGCTGTTTTTT,CTSSFTGGNTGELFF
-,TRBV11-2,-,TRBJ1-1,TGTACCAGCAGCTTAGACCAAGGTAACACTGAAGCTTTCTTT,CTSSLDQGNTEAFF
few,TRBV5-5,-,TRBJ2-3,TGTGCCAGCAGCTTCCAAGGGTACGGCACAGATACGCAGTATTTT,CASSFQGYGTDTQYF
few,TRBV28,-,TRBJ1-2,TGTGCCAGCAGTTTAAGGGGCGCGTACTATGGCTACACCTTC,CASSLRGAYYGYTF
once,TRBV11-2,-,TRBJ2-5,TGTGCCATCTCAGCAGAACCCCTGAATACCCAGTACTTC,CAISAEPLNTQYF
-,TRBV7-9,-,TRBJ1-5,TGTGCCAGCAGCCTAGAGATATATCAGCCCCAGCATTTT,CASSLEIYQPQHF
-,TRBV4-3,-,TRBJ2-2,TGCGCCAGCAGCCATATGGGGTCTTCTGACACCGGGGAGCTGTTTTTT,CASSHMGSSDTGELFF
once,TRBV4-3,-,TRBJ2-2,TGCGCCAGCAGTCGAGAAAGTGGCACCGGGGAGCTGTTTTTT,CASSRESGTGELFF
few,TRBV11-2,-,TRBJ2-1,TGTGCCATCAGCTTACTCGGAGTAGGGGCATACAATGAGCAGATCTTC,CAISLLGVGAYNEQIF
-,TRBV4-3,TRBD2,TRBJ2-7,TGCGCCAGCATCCAAGATCGAACGGGAGGTGGTGCAGGCGAGCAGTACTTC,CASIQDRTGGGAGEQYF
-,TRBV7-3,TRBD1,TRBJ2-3,TGTGCCAGCAGCTTAACGGGAACAGGGGGAGTCACAGATACGCAGTATTTT,CASSLTGTGGVTDTQYF
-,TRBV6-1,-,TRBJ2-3,TGTGCCAGCAGTGAAGGCCATACAGATACGCAGTATTTT,CASSEGHTDTQYF
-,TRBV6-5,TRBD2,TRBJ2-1,TGTGCCAGCAGTTATCGCGTCAAGGTCCTAGCGGCCTACAATGAGCAGTTCTTC,CASSYRVKVLAAYNEQFF
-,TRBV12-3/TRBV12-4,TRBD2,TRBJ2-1,TGTGCCAGCAGTAGGAGTAAGGGACTAGCGGCCAGGAGCTCCTACAATGAGCAGTTCTTC,CASSRSKGLAARSSYNEQFF
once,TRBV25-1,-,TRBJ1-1,TGTGCCAGTCGTCATCTGAACACTGAAGCTTTCTTT,CASRHLNTEAFF
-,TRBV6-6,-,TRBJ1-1,TGTGTCAGCAGTTATAATCCGGGAGGACCGAACACTGAAGCTTTCTTT,CVSSYNPGGPNTEAFF
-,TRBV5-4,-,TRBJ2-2,TGTGCCAGCAGCGGCACCTTGGGGGTTCGGACCGGGGAGCTGTTTTTT,CASSGTLGVRTGELFF
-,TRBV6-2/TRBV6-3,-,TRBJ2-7,TGTGCCAGCAGTTACTCTAGCCAGTACGAGCAGTACTTC,CASSYSSQYEQYF
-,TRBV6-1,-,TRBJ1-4,TGTGCCAGCAGTCCAAGGGGGGGCACAGCTAATGAAAAACTGTTTTTT,CASSPRGGTANEKLFF
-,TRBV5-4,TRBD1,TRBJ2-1,TGTGCCAGCAGCTGCCGGGACAGGGGCGTCAATGAGCAGTTCTTC,CASSCRDRGVNEQFF
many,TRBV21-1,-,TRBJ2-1,TGTGCCAGCAGCAAGTTTTTAGCGGGAGACAATGAGCAGTTCTTC,CASSKFLAGDNEQFF
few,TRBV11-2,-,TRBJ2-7,TGTGCCAGCAGCTTACGATGGATAGGGGAAAACGAGCAGTACTTC,CASSLRWIGENEQYF
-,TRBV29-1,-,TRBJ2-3,TGCAGCGTCGCTGGAGTGGACGGACGTAGCACAGACACGCAGTATTTT,CSVAGVDGRSTDTQYF
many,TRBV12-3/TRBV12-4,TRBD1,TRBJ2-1,TGTGCCAGCAGCCGACAGGGGGTCGGGAAAAATGAGCAGTTCTTC,CASSRQGVGKNEQFF
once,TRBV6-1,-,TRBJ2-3,TGTGCCAGCAGTCGATCCAGGGCCCCCCCAGATACGCAGTATTTT,CASSRSRAPPDTQYF